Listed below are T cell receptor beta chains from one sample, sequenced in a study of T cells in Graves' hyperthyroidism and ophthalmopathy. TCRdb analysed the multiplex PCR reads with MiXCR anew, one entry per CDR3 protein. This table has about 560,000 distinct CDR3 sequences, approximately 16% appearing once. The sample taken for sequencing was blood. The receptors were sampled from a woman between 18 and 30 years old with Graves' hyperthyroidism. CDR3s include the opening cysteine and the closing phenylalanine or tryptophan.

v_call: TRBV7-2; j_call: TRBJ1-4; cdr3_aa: CASSSYTGRSEKLFF
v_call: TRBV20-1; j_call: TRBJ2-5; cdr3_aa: CSARDLGRVQVQTQYF
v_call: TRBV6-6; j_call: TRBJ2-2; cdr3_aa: CASSYPVGLAGVGPVTGELFF
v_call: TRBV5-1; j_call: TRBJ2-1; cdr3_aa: CASSLANLADGLFF
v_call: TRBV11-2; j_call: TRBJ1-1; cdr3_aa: CASSQDGQGSTTEAFF
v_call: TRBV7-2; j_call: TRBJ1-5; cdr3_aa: CASRKQGNQPQHF
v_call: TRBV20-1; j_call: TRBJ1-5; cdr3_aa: CSARGQGNQPQHF
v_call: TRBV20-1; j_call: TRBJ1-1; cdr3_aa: CSADRGAFF
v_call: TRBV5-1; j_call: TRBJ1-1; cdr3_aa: CASSSYTRGRTEAFF
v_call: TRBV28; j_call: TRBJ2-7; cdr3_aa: CASSYEGYEQYF
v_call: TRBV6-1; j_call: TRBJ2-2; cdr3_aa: CASSTLPPASLGGELFF
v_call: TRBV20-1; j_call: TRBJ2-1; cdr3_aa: CSAWATNEQFF
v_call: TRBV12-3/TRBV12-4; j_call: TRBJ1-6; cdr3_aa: CASSSQGVGNSPLHF
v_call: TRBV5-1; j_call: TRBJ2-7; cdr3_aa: CASSLQQNRDRGGYEQYF
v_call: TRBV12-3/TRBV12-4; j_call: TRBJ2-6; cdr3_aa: CASSFFPSGANVLTF
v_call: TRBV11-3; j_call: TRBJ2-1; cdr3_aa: CASSLEWGSSYNEQFF
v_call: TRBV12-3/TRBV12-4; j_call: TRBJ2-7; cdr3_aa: CASRQGQGEQYF
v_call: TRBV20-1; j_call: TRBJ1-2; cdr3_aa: CSARQPWTGGYGYTF
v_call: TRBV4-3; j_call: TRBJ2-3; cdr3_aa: CASSKLAGVIDTQYF
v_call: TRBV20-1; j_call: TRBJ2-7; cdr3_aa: CSATPGLAAYEQYF
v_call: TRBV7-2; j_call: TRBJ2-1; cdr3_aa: CASSARTSGRRRPYNEQFF
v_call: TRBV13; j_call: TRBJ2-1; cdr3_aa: CASISLTNGTKYNEQFF
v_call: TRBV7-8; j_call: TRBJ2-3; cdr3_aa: CASSYDSSTDTQYF
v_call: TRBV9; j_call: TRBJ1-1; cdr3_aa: CASSVPPLEEAFF
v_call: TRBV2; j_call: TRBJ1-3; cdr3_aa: CASSVFRVPNSGNTIYF
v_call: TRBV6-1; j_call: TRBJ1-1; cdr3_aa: CASLWTGLGSRTEAFF
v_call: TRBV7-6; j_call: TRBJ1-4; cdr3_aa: CASRRQGEEKLFF
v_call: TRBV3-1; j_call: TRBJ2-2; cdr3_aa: CASSQVTPATGELFF
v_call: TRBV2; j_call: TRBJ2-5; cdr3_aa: CASSEGWAGVQETQYF
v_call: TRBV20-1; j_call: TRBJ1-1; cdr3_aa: CSAGVGQGNTEAFF
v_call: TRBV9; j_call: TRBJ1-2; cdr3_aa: CASSATTGTYGYTF
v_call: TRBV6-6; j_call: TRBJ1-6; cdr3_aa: CASSYQSSYNSPLHF
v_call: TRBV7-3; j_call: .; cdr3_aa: CASSYGGVTYEQFF
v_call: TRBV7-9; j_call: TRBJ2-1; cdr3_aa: CASSPVIGTSGYYNEQFF
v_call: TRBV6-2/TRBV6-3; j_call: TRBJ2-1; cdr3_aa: CASSYGNMGSEQFF
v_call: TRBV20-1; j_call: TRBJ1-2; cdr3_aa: CSARGTGGLTDGYTF
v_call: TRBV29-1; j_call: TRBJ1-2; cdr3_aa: CSARTGSNYGYTF
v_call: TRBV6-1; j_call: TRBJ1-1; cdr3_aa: CASSTMNTEAFF
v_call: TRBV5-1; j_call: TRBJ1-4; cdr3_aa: CASSLTRTGNEKLFF
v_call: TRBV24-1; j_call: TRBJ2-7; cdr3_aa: CATSDLAGQGEVYNEQYF
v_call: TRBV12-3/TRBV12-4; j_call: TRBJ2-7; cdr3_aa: CASSKDHRPYEQYF
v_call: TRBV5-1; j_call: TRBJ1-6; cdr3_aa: CASSAGTGFGNSPLHF
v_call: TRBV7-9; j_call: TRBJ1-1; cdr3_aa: CASSLAPYSGNTEAFF
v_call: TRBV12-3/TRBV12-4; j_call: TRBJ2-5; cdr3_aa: CASSLFMVAGAGRQETQYF
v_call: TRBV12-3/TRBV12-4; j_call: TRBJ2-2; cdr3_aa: CASSFKLGGSGELFF
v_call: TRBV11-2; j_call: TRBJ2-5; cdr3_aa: CASSGLAGGSQETLYF